The 13 T cell receptor beta chains presented below share a single source sample, sequenced in a study of beta chain features in type 1 diabetes. TCRB transcripts that were expressed got sequenced, as all of the isolated RNA had been reverse transcribed. The repertoire was sequenced with immunoSEQ multiplex PCR; TCRdb's copy has only in-frame clones and lacks some. This table holds about 320,000 clones, 12% to 15% found once. What was sequenced was central memory CD4+ T cells from blood. Every receptor here comes from a man between 25 and 39 years old in good health.

This clone was counted between two and nine times. This rearrangement joins TRBV9 to TRBJ2-2; 11 bases agree with TRBD2. Germline V gene lookup returns CDR1 SGDLS and CDR2 YYNGEE. Unmatched junction bases numbered 4, after V lost 5 bases and J lost 7 bases. The length of the CDR3 is 14 residues. The CDR3 loop is CASRLAGDHGELFF. In DNA, the CDR3 is TGTGCCAGCAGACTAGCGGGAGACCACGGGGAGCTGTTTTTT.

The table lists this clone with many counts. The chain carries TRBV4-1 and TRBJ1-5; 7 bases align to TRBD1. The CDR3 length is 15 residues. Germline V CDR1 and CDR2: MGHRA, YSYEKL. The junction had 5 bases not matched to a gene; V was cut back by 4 bases and J by 2 bases. CDR3 protein: CASSPTGKGNQPQHF. CDR3 nucleotide sequence: TGCGCCAGCAGCCCGACAGGGAAGGGCAATCAGCCCCAGCATTTT.

The chain uses TRBV27 and TRBJ2-7; TRBD1 is a possible D gene (6 bases). V lost 0 bases and J lost 7, with 22 bases in between. From germline, CDR1 is MNHEY and CDR2 SMNVEV (reference sequence). The CDR3 totals 17 residues. The CDR3 sequence is CASSLSRQNRVIREQYV. In nucleotides, the CDR3 is TGTGCCAGCAGTTTATCTCGACAGAACAGGGTAATTCGGGAGCAGTACGTC.

The chain couples TRBV6-5 to TRBJ2-5; D gene uncertain. The CDR3 is 15 amino acids. V was pared by 4 bases and J by 4 bases, with 16 bases between. Germline lookup yields CDR1 MNHEY and CDR2 SVGAGI. CDR3: CASSWQDADRETQYF. CDR3 nucleotides: TGTGCCAGCAGTTGGCAGGACGCGGATCGAGAGACCCAGTACTTC.

The CDR3 region has the DNA TGCAGCGTTGGGCCGCACACAGATACGCAGTATTTT. Translated: CSVGPHTDTQYF. The chain uses TRBV29-1 and TRBJ2-3; no clear D. Trimming pared 4 bases from V and 2 bases from J, leaving 7 bases between. Germline V gene lookup returns CDR1 SQVTM and CDR2 ANQGSEA. This CDR3 has 12 residues.

The V and J genes are TRBV25-1 and TRBJ2-3; D is perhaps TRBD2 (6 bases). This CDR3 is 16 amino acids long. Germline CDR1 and CDR2: MGHDK and SYGVNS. Trimming removed 6 bases from V and 2 bases from J, with 18 bases in between. The CDR3 DNA reads TGTGCCAGCAGCCTCCGGAGGGCTAGCAACACAGATACGCAGTATTTT. Translated, it gives CASSLRRASNTDTQYF.

This clone was counted a few times. The chain joins TRBV5-6 to TRBJ2-3; 7 bases map to TRBD1. V gave up 4 bases and J gave up 5 bases; unmatched junction bases: 13. The CDR3 totals 16 residues. CDR1 SGHDT and CDR2 YYEEEE come from the germline V gene. The CDR3 bases are TGTGCCAGCAGCCCGGGGACAGTACTGGAGGTAGATACGCAGTATTTT. Translating it yields CASSPGTVLEVDTQYF.

This clone turned up a few times. The chain recombines TRBV6-1 with TRBJ2-1, with D hard to call. From germline, CDR1 is MNHNS and CDR2 SASEGT. Trimming left V 3 bases short and J 6 bases short, with 9 bases between. The CDR3 loop spans 13 amino acids. In DNA form, the CDR3 reads TGTGCCAGCAGTGACAGGTCATTCAATGAGCAGTTCTTC. This encodes CASSDRSFNEQFF.

The chain carries TRBV19 and TRBJ2-1; D tentatively reads TRBD1 or TRBD2 (7 bases each). Germline V gene lookup returns CDR1 LNHDA and CDR2 SQIVND (reference sequence). The germline V and J ends were trimmed by 7 bases and 2 bases, with 18 bases remaining between them. CDR3 size: 16 residues. The CDR3 nucleotides are TGTGCCAGTACCCGCAGGGGGGGGCCCGCCTACAATGAGCAGTTCTTC. Encoded protein: CASTRRGGPAYNEQFF.

The sample holds a few counts of this clone. CDR3 sequence reads: CASSYRGTGWQFF. The CDR3 region has the DNA TGTGCCAGCAGTTACCGTGGGACAGGGTGGCAGTTCTTC. The chain has TRBV6-6 and TRBJ2-1; 9 nucleotides match TRBD1. Germline CDR1 reads MNHNY; CDR2 reads SVGAGI (reference sequence). The V and J ends lost 2 bases and 12 bases, in that order; junction bases with no gene match: 5. The CDR3 contains 13 residues.

J is TRBJ1-1 and V is TRBV7-2; D unclear. Germline CDR1 reads SGHTA; CDR2 reads FQGNSA. With 5 bases removed from V and 1 base from J, the gap between germline ends came to 8 bases. The CDR3 has 13 amino acids. The CDR3 here is CASSLRENTEAFF. The DNA of the CDR3 is TGTGCCAGCAGCCTGCGTGAGAACACTGAAGCTTTCTTT.

This clone was recorded only once. V gene TRBV2 combines with J gene TRBJ1-5; D is perhaps TRBD1 (6 bases). This CDR3 is built from 15 residues. CDR1 is SNHLY and CDR2 is FYNNEI in the germline V gene. V lost 6 bases, J lost 5 bases, and 17 bases lay in between. CDR3 in amino acids: CASSAQGRGDQPQHF. CDR3 coding DNA: TGTGCCAGCAGCGCACAGGGACGAGGCGATCAGCCCCAGCATTTT.

The gene calls are TRBV7-2 and TRBJ2-5; TRBD1 matches at 9 bases. Germline trimming cut 5 bases from V and 5 bases from J; bases unmatched to any gene: 12. The CDR3 is 16 amino acids. From germline, CDR1 is SGHTA and CDR2 FQGNSA. CDR3 DNA sequence: TGTGCCAGCAGCCCCCTAAACAGGGGGCGCACGGAGACCCAGTACTTC. Encoded protein: CASSPLNRGRTETQYF.